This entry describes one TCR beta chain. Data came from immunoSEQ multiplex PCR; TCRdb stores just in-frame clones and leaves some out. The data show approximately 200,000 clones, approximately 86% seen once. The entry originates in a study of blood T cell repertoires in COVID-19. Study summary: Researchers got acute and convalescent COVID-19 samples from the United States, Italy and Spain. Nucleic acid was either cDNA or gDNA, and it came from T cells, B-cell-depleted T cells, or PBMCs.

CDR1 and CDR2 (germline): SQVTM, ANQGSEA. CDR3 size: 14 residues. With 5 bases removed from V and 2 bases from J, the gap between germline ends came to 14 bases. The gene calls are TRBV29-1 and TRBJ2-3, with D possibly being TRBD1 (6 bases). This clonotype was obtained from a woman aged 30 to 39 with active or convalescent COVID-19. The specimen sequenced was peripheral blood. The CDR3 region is CSVPLDRTTDTQYF. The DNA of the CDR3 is TGCAGCGTTCCTTTGGACAGAACCACAGATACGCAGTATTTT.